One sample yielded the 30 T cell receptor beta chains listed below, sequenced in a study of CD8+ T cells in alopecia areata. Extracted RNA was reverse transcribed, and the resulting cDNA served as sequencing template. Some clones are missing from TCRdb's copy, which holds only in-frame ones; the method was immunoSEQ multiplex PCR. Sampling found 290,000 or so clones, none seen once. Markers used for sorting pooled cutaneous lymph node cells were CD4, CD8alpha, NKG2D, NKG2ACE and others. The sequenced material came from CD4+ T cells sorted from a lymph node. The source of these receptors is a C3H/HeJ mouse with alopecia areata. The mouse line has the MHC haplotype H2-k.

With respect to this clone: The gene names here belong to mouse. The read terminates 4 residues ahead of where the CDR3 ends, so the germline J gene completes it. The chain uses TRBV5 and TRBJ2-7; TRBD2 agrees at 10 bases. This CDR3 is 15 amino acids long. CDR1 and CDR2 (germline): LGHNA, YNLKQL (reference sequence). CDR3 residues: CASSQGWGGVDEQYF. Incomplete CDR3 DNA: TGTGCCAGCAGCCAAGGCTGGGGGGGCGTGGAT.

With respect to this clone: The genes and germline here are from mouse. The read is 4 residues too short to cover the CDR3 end, so that end is filled in from the germline J gene. This chain joins TRBV13-2 and TRBJ2-1, with 11 bases matching TRBD1. Germline CDR1 and CDR2: NNHNN and SYGAGS (reference sequence). The CDR3 has 15 amino acids. CDR3 residues: CASGDPGQGDAEQFF. CDR3 DNA, as far as it was read: TGTGCCAGCGGTGATCCGGGACAGGGGGACGCT.

About this clone itself: Any gene name here is a mouse gene name. The read is 4 residues too short to cover the CDR3 end, so that end is filled in from the germline J gene. Other DNA sequences in the sample encode the same CDR3. The gene calls are TRBV19 and TRBJ2-2, with 8 bases lining up with TRBD1. The CDR3 loop spans 16 amino acids. The germline gives CDR1 FNHDT, CDR2 SITEND (reference sequence). V lost 2 bases, J lost 0 bases, and 3 bases stayed unmatched. CDR3: CASSIGTGANTGQLYF. CDR3 bases read: TGTGCCAGCAGTATCGGGACAGGAGCAAACACCGGG.

This clone turned up a few times. Gene names denote mouse genes. The read terminates 4 residues before the CDR3 end, so the remaining end is supplied by the germline J gene. The identical CDR3 is also encoded by other nucleotide sequences in the sample. The chain recombines TRBV13-3 with TRBJ2-7; 7 bases are shared with TRBD2. Germline-derived CDR1 and CDR2 are NNHDY and SYVADS. The CDR3 extends over 13 amino acids. With 2 bases clipped from V and 3 bases from J, the junction kept 2 bases outside the gene matches. The chain's CDR3 is CASSDRLGYEQYF. The part of the CDR3 DNA that was read is TGTGCCAGCAGTGACCGACTGGGCTAT.

Points on this clone: Any gene name here is a mouse gene name. The CDR3 end is not reached by the read, which stops 4 residues before it; the germline J gene fills it in. The same CDR3 can be traced to other DNA sequences in this sample. The chain links TRBV19 to TRBJ1-2; TRBD1 matches at 8 bases. Germline V lookup: CDR1 FNHDT, CDR2 SITEND (reference sequence). J gave up 4 bases and V 4 bases, and 6 bases lay outside the gene matches. CDR3 length equals 14 residues. The covered CDR3 bases are TGTGCCAGCAGTCGTCAGGGGGCGGGCTCC. Translating it yields CASSRQGAGS. The CDR3 as a whole reads CASSRQGAGSDYTF.

Regarding this clone: All gene names here are mouse names. The read comes to an end 4 residues before the CDR3 does, leaving the germline J gene to fill in the end. This chain links TRBV5 with TRBJ1-1, with D possibly TRBD1 on 5 matching bases. This CDR3 contains 13 residues. Germline V gene sequence: CDR1 LGHNA, CDR2 YNLKQL (reference sequence). The ends were cut back, 3 bases at V and 3 bases at J, with 8 bases in the middle. CDR3 loop: CASSQGRDTEVFF. The sequenced part of the CDR3 DNA is TGTGCCAGCAGCCAGGGCAGGGACACA.

With regard to this clone: The germline and genes are mouse ones. From the germline J gene comes the end of the CDR3, since the read stops 4 residues before it. V and J are TRBV1 and TRBJ2-2, with 7 bases fitting TRBD1. J gave up 6 bases and V 2 bases, and 0 bases lay outside the gene matches. The germline CDR1 and CDR2 sequences are NSQYPW and LRSPGD (reference sequence). The CDR3 loop spans 13 amino acids. This chain's CDR3 is CTCSAQGAGQLYF. The sequenced part of the CDR3 DNA is TGCACCTGCAGTGCACAGGGGGCCGGG.

This clone was detected only a few times. The genes and germline here are from mouse. With the read ending 4 residues before the CDR3 end, the germline J gene is used to fill in that end. The chain recombines TRBV13-1 with TRBJ2-1; 9 bases are shared with TRBD2. V was pared by 5 bases and J by 3 bases, with 3 bases of the junction left unmatched. The CDR3 contains 14 residues. CDR1 and CDR2 (germline): NSHNY, SYGAGN. This CDR3 is CASRVLGGYAEQFF. The DNA read from the CDR3 is TGTGCCAGCAGGGTACTGGGGGGCTATGCT.

This clone has a handful of counts. The listed genes are named as in mouse. The read comes to an end 4 residues before the CDR3 does, leaving the germline J gene to fill in the end. The genes are TRBV17 and TRBJ2-5; perhaps TRBD1 as D (5 bases). Per the germline V gene, CDR1 is MNHDT and CDR2 is YYDKIL. Trimming left V 1 base short and J 2 bases short, with 10 bases between. The CDR3 loop spans 15 amino acids. The CDR3 DNA, read in part, is TGTGCTAGCAGTAGAGGCAGGGCCCTCCAAGAC. Its protein is CASSRGRALQD. The entire CDR3 protein reads CASSRGRALQDTQYF.

Details on this clone: This may come from a read error, since a much larger clone is one base off. Gene and germline names: mouse. The read falls 4 residues short of the CDR3 end, and the missing part is taken from the germline J gene. The V and J genes are TRBV31 and TRBJ2-1; TRBD2 agrees at 7 bases. Looked up from germline, CDR1 is GKSSPN and CDR2 is SITVG. V was clipped by 3 bases and J by 1 base; unmatched bases: 0. The length of the CDR3 is 13 residues. The CDR3 is CAWRLGNYAEQFF. The sequenced CDR3 bases are TGTGCCTGGAGACTGGGGAACTATGCT.

This clone came up a few times. The listed genes are named as in mouse. Read coverage stops 3 residues before the CDR3 terminus; the germline J gene supplies the remainder. The sample carries other DNA sequences with the same CDR3. The genes are TRBV5 and TRBJ1-6; D possibly corresponds to TRBD1 (5 bases). TRBJ1-6 is assigned to the ORF class and has an uncertain function. Germline V CDR1 and CDR2: LGHNA, YNLKQL (reference sequence). V dropped 0 bases and J dropped 5 bases, with 11 bases sitting between them. The CDR3 contains 16 residues. CDR3 sequence: CASSQDRGQNNSPLYF. The sequenced part of the CDR3 DNA is TGTGCCAGCAGCCAAGATAGAGGACAAAATAATTCGCCC.

With regard to this clone: Genes here carry mouse names. This CDR3 is CASTPRDTYEQYF. The DNA read from the CDR3 is TGTGCCAGCACCCCCCGGGACACCTAT. The genes are TRBV19 and TRBJ2-7; possibly TRBD1 for D (6 bases). The read gets to within 4 residues of the CDR3 end, and the germline J gene fills in the rest. Germline V CDR1 and CDR2: FNHDT, SITEND (reference sequence). The CDR3 runs to 13 residues. Deletions cut 6 bases from V and 2 bases from J, with 12 bases between.

In its sample, this clone was seen a few times. Gene names and germline match the mouse. With the read ending 4 residues before the CDR3 end, the germline J gene is used to fill in that end. The chain links TRBV31 to TRBJ2-1; D is perhaps TRBD1 (6 bases). CDR3 length: 13 amino acids. V dropped 3 bases and J dropped 0 bases, with 6 bases sitting between them. Per the germline V gene, CDR1 is GKSSPN and CDR2 is SITVG. The CDR3 reads CAWRDSNYAEQFF. The CDR3 bases that were read are TGTGCCTGGAGGGACAGTAACTATGCT.

Regarding this clone: Each gene name is a mouse one. From the germline J gene comes the end of the CDR3, since the read stops 4 residues before it. V is TRBV5 and J is TRBJ2-2; 10 bases match TRBD1. This CDR3 spans 15 amino acids. The germline V gene has CDR1 LGHNA and CDR2 YNLKQL (reference sequence). Trimming cost V 2 bases and J 6 bases; bases outside gene matches: 3. CDR3 DNA, as far as it was read: TGTGCCAGCAGCCAACCGGGACAGGGGCCCGGG. Residues: CASSQPGQGPG. In full, the CDR3 reads CASSQPGQGPGQLYF.

This clone has a handful of counts. Gene names follow the mouse nomenclature. At the DNA level, this CDR3 is encoded by other sequences in the same sample as well. The CDR3 loop is CAWSLLGNYAEQFF. The CDR3 bases that were read are TGTGCCTGGAGTCTCTTGGGGAACTATGCT. The chain carries TRBV31 and TRBJ2-1; the D gene is possibly TRBD2 (5 bases). The read ends 4 residues early relative to the CDR3; the germline J gene fills the gap. The length of the CDR3 is 14 residues. Germline values: CDR1 GKSSPN, CDR2 SITVG. V was clipped by 0 bases and J by 1 base, with 7 bases between them.

About this clone itself: The gene names here belong to mouse. The CDR3 end falls 4 residues outside the read, so it is completed with the germline J gene. Additional DNA sequences in this sample encode the identical CDR3. The rearrangement uses TRBV5 and TRBJ1-1; D is unclear. This CDR3 contains 13 residues. V lost 2 bases and J 0 bases, leaving 4 bases between the germline ends. CDR1 is LGHNA and CDR2 is YNLKQL in the germline V gene (reference sequence). CDR3 DNA (partial): TGTGCCAGCAGCCAAACAACAAACACA. It translates to CASSQTTNT. The complete CDR3 reads CASSQTTNTEVFF.

This clone was observed a handful of times. Mouse gene names and germline throughout. The read ends 4 residues early relative to the CDR3; the germline J gene fills the gap. This sample also contains other DNA sequences that code for the same CDR3. The chain carries TRBV13-1 and TRBJ2-1; possibly TRBD1 for D (6 bases). The CDR3 is made up of 14 amino acids. Germline V gives CDR1 NSHNY, CDR2 SYGAGN. Trimming removed 2 bases at V and 2 bases at J, with 8 bases between. The part of the CDR3 DNA that was read is TGTGCCAGCAGTGACAGGGGAGACTATGCT. It encodes CASSDRGDYA. The CDR3 in its entirety is CASSDRGDYAEQFF.

On this clone: Genes and germline come from the mouse. The CDR3 end is not reached by the read, which stops 4 residues before it; the germline J gene fills it in. Other DNA sequences from this sample encode an identical CDR3 as well. The J gene is TRBJ2-1, the V gene TRBV13-1; 9 bases agree with TRBD1. V trimming: 5 bases; J trimming: 1 base; junction bases outside the gene matches: 4. The CDR3 spans 15 residues. Per the germline V gene, CDR1 is NSHNY and CDR2 is SYGAGN. Partial CDR3 DNA: TGTGCCAGCAGCGGCGGGACAGGGAACTATGCT. Translating gives CASSGGTGNYA. From start to end, the CDR3 is CASSGGTGNYAEQFF.

About this clone itself: The gene names given are mouse names. The read ends 4 residues shy of where the CDR3 ends; the end is completed using the germline J gene. This chain joins TRBV19 and TRBJ2-3, with TRBD1 as a possible D gene (6 bases). Trimming left V 3 bases short and J 0 bases short, with 11 bases between. The CDR3 sequence is 15 residues long. Germline CDR1 reads FNHDT; CDR2 reads SITEND (reference sequence). The CDR3 here is CASSKGGTSAETLYF. CDR3 DNA (partial): TGTGCCAGCAGTAAAGGGGGAACTAGTGCAGAA. Based on the CDR3 plus reference TRBV19 and TRBJ2-3, the full variable domain is GGIITQTPKFLIGQEGQKLTLKCQQNFNHDTMYWYRQDSGKGLRLIYYSITENDLQKGDLSEGYDASREKKSSFSLTVTSAQKNEMAVFLCASSKGGTSAETLYFGSGTRLTVL.

This clone appeared a few times. These gene names are mouse names. The read is 4 residues too short to cover the CDR3 end, so that end is filled in from the germline J gene. The rearrangement uses TRBV13-3 and TRBJ2-5; 8 bases line up with TRBD2. The germline CDR1 and CDR2 sequences are NNHDY and SYVADS. CDR3 size: 13 residues. CDR3: CASSDGLGDTQYF. The sequenced part of the CDR3 DNA is TGTGCCAGCAGTGATGGACTGGGGGAC.

On this clone: Gene and germline names: mouse. The CDR3 sequence: CASSEFANTEVFF. The sequenced part of the CDR3 DNA is TGTGCCAGCAGTGAATTTGCAAACACA. This rearrangement joins TRBV13-1 to TRBJ1-1; unclear D gene. The sequenced fragment ends 4 residues before the CDR3 boundary, so the rest is inferred from the germline J gene. Per the germline V gene, CDR1 is NSHNY and CDR2 is SYGAGN. V was cut by 2 bases and J by 0 bases, with 5 bases left in between. This CDR3 has 13 residues.

This clone has only a few counts. Gene names denote mouse genes. Sequencing ends 4 residues short of the CDR3 end; the germline J gene provides the rest. J is TRBJ2-1 and V is TRBV19; 7 nucleotides align to TRBD2. Per the germline V gene, CDR1 is FNHDT and CDR2 is SITEND (reference sequence). The CDR3 is 14 residues long. V was pared by 4 bases and J by 3 bases, with 4 bases of the junction left unmatched. The DNA read from the CDR3 is TGTGCCAGCAGTGTACTGGGGAGCTATGCT. It codes for CASSVLGSYA. The full CDR3 protein reads CASSVLGSYAEQFF.

With regard to this clone: At one of its ends the junction is not consistent with the germline gene, which may arise from a read error. Here the gene names and germline are mouse. The sequence runs out 4 residues before the end of the CDR3; the remainder is reconstructed from the germline J gene. This chain uses TRBV12-1 with TRBJ2-7; possible D gene TRBD1, 6 bases. CDR1 and CDR2 (germline): SGHSN, HYEKVE. The CDR3 totals 10 residues. The CDR3 region is CGTKKYEQYF. The CDR3 bases that were read are TGCGGGACAAAAAAATAT.

This clone was seen a handful of times. The gene names given are mouse names. The read halts 4 residues ahead of the CDR3 end, with the missing end drawn from the germline J gene. Other DNA sequences in the sample encode the same CDR3. V usage is TRBV17 and J usage is TRBJ2-5; the D gene is possibly TRBD1 (6 bases). Between the trimmed V and J ends, which lost 1 base and 3 bases, there was a span of 8 bases. Germline V gene data show CDR1 as MNHDT and CDR2 as YYDKIL. The length of the CDR3 is 14 residues. The CDR3 DNA, read in part, is TGTGCTAGCAGTAGAGGAGGGGGTCAAGAC. Translated, it gives CASSRGGGQD. The whole CDR3 is CASSRGGGQDTQYF.

Ten or more counts support this clone. Here the gene names and germline are mouse. The read stops 4 residues short of the end of the CDR3; the missing end is completed from the germline J gene. The chain joins TRBV14 to TRBJ2-1, with unresolved D. V lost 1 base to trimming and J lost 0 bases, with 5 bases between them. Looked up from germline, CDR1 is SGHDT and CDR2 is FRDEAV. This CDR3 is 14 amino acids long. The DNA read from the CDR3 is TGTGCCAGCAGTTTCGACATTAACTATGCT. It specifies CASSFDINYA. The entire CDR3 protein reads CASSFDINYAEQFF.

This clone was seen at least ten times. Gene and germline names: mouse. The read ends 4 residues early relative to the CDR3; the germline J gene fills the gap. The chain carries TRBV1 and TRBJ2-7; 8 bases agree with TRBD1. Germline assignment: CDR1 NSQYPW and CDR2 LRSPGD (reference sequence). The V segment lost 6 bases and the J segment 0 bases; nucleotides outside the gene matches: 1. This CDR3 has 13 amino acids. The CDR3 bases that were read are TGCACCTGCAGCACAGGGGGCTCCTAT. Translating gives CTCSTGGSY. The complete CDR3 sequence is CTCSTGGSYEQYF.

On this clone itself: Genes here carry mouse names. The CDR3 end lies 4 residues beyond the end of the read and is filled in from the germline J gene. The gene calls are TRBV5 and TRBJ2-5; TRBD2 is a possible D gene (6 bases). V was cut by 4 bases and J by 1 base, with 9 bases left in between. The germline V gene encodes CDR1 LGHNA and CDR2 YNLKQL (reference sequence). The CDR3 is 14 amino acids. Partial CDR3 DNA: TGTGCCAGCAGCCGGGGGGTAGACCAAGAC. It is translated as CASSRGVDQD. From start to end, the CDR3 is CASSRGVDQDTQYF.

This clone was counted between two and nine times. Any gene name here is a mouse gene name. The sequenced fragment ends 4 residues before the CDR3 boundary, so the rest is inferred from the germline J gene. The chain recombines TRBV13-1 with TRBJ2-5; D gene ambiguous. The CDR3 extends over 13 amino acids. The germline V gene encodes CDR1 NSHNY and CDR2 SYGAGN. CDR3 region: CASSDAHKDTQYF. CDR3 DNA (partial): TGTGCCAGCAGTGATGCACACAAAGAC.

This clone was seen a handful of times. Gene labels here are mouse ones. Sequencing ends 4 residues short of the CDR3 end; the germline J gene provides the rest. The chain couples TRBV3 to TRBJ2-5, with unresolved D. Trimming cost V 2 bases and J 3 bases, with 6 bases left between them. This CDR3 is 13 amino acids long. The V gene's germline CDR1 is SNHLY and CDR2 FYNGKV (reference sequence). The CDR3 loop reads CASSLSRQDTQYF. The covered CDR3 bases are TGTGCCAGCAGCTTATCCAGACAAGAC.

In regard to this clone: Here the gene names and germline are mouse. The read gets to within 4 residues of the CDR3 end, and the germline J gene fills in the rest. This sequence joins TRBV19 and TRBJ2-1; D possibly corresponds to TRBD2 (6 bases). Trimming cost V 6 bases and J 1 base, with 11 bases left between them. The CDR3 has 14 amino acids. CDR1 is FNHDT, CDR2 SITEND, per germline (reference sequence). The CDR3 sequence: CASTPTGNYAEQFF. The covered CDR3 bases are TGTGCCAGCACCCCGACTGGAAACTATGCT.